This entry concerns a single TCR beta chain. This record belongs to a study of cytomegalovirus exposure and HLA in healthy donors. Trimming shortened V by 0 bases and J by 0 bases, and 9 bases separated the two germline ends. The CDR3 is made up of 15 amino acids. CDR1 and CDR2 (germline): SEHNR, FQNEAQ (reference sequence). 60 Vbeta and 13 Jbeta primers were used in PCR. TCRdb's table, derived via immunoSEQ multiplex PCR, lists solely in-frame clones and lacks some. In the table there are about 150,000 clones, around 63% of which are singletons. This clonotype originated in a human donor in good health. V and J are TRBV7-9 and TRBJ2-7; maybe TRBD2 (6 bases). The specimen was PBMCs. CDR3 coding DNA: TGTGCCAGCAGCTTAGCTTCCGGGAGCTCCTACGAGCAGTACTTC. Translated, it gives CASSLASGSSYEQYF.